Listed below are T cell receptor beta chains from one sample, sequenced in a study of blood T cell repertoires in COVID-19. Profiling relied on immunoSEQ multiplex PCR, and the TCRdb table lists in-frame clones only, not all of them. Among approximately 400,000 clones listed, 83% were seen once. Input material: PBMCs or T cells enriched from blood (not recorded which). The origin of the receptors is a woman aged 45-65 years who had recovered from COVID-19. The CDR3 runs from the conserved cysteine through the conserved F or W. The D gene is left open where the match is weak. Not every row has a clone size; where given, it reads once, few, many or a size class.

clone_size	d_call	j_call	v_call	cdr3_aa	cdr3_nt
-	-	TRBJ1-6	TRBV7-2	CASSPRDTHWDNSPLHF	TGTGCCAGCAGCCCCCGGGACACCCACTGGGATAATTCACCCCTCCACTTT
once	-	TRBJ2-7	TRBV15	CATSPQLQGIIGYEQYF	TGTGCCACCAGCCCACAGTTGCAGGGAATAATAGGATACGAGCAGTACTTC
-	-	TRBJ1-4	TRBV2	CASSPEVFLNEKLFF	TGTGCCAGCAGCCCGGAGGTTTTTTTGAATGAAAAACTGTTTTTT
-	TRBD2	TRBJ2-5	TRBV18	CASSPGFVLAGGQETQYF	TGTGCCAGCTCACCAGGGTTCGTGCTAGCGGGAGGGCAAGAGACCCAGTACTTC
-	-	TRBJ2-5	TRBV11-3	CASSSANRIQETQYF	TGTGCCAGCAGCTCAGCGAACAGGATCCAAGAGACCCAGTACTTC
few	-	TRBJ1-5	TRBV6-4	CASSAIIKAGPVDSNQPQHF	TGTGCCAGCAGTGCCATCATTAAGGCGGGACCAGTGGATAGCAATCAGCCCCAGCATTTT
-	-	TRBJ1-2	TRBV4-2	CASSQETATNYGYTF	TGTGCCAGCAGCCAAGAGACAGCCACTAACTATGGCTACACCTTC
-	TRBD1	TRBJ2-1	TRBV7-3	CASSLQRAGGSNEQFF	TGTGCCAGCAGCCTACAAAGGGCAGGGGGTAGCAATGAGCAGTTCTTC
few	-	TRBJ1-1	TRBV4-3	CASSQVGQGLEAFF	TGCGCCAGCAGCCAAGTGGGGCAGGGGCTTGAAGCTTTCTTT
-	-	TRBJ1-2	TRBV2	CASRSPGYGYTF	TGTGCCAGCAGAAGTCCGGGTTATGGCTACACCTTC
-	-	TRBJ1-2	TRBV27	CASTMTGGRGYTF	TGTGCCAGCACAATGACAGGAGGAAGGGGCTACACCTTC
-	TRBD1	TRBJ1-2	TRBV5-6	CASSPTLDRGYGYTF	TGTGCCAGCAGCCCTACGCTGGACAGGGGCTATGGCTACACCTTC
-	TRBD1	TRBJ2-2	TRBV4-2	CASSQVGQGVSGELFF	TGTGCCAGCAGCCAAGTGGGACAGGGGGTTTCCGGGGAGCTGTTTTTT
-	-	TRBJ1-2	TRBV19	CASTRRGEGGYTF	TGTGCCAGTACCCGACGCGGGGAAGGAGGCTACACCTTC
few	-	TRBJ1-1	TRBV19	CASSRKLWATEAFF	TGTGCCAGTAGCCGGAAGTTGTGGGCCACTGAAGCTTTCTTT
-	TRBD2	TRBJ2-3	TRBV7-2	CASSLVALAGASNPDTQYF	TGTGCCAGCAGCTTAGTGGCGCTAGCGGGGGCCTCTAATCCAGATACGCAGTATTTT
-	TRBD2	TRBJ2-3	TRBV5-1	CASSAGLAGGRDTQYF	TGCGCCAGCAGCGCAGGACTAGCGGGAGGCAGAGATACGCAGTATTTT
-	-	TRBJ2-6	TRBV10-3	CAISEGRVNVLTF	TGTGCCATCAGTGAGGGCAGGGTGAACGTCCTGACTTTC
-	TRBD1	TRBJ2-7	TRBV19	CASKPGQGAGEQYF	TGTGCCAGTAAGCCGGGACAGGGGGCTGGCGAGCAGTACTTC
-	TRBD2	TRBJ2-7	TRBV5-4	CASSLGGTSRGYEQYF	TGTGCCAGCAGCTTGGGGGGGACTAGTCGGGGCTACGAGCAGTACTTC